This TCR beta chain was obtained from a study of T cells after posttransplantation cyclophosphamide. Regarding the study as a whole: Skin or GI-infiltrating T cells shared few TRB sequences with blood. Later blood repertoires were often dominated by clones from the donor CD8+ memory compartment. After PTCy, TRB diversity resembled that of CNI/methotrexate controls.

The CDR3 extends over 15 amino acids. V shed 1 base and J 6 bases; nucleotides not matched to a gene: 6. The germline gives CDR1 SGHNT, CDR2 YYREEE (reference sequence). Profiling relied on immunoSEQ multiplex PCR, and the TCRdb table lists in-frame clones only, not all of them. The sample was found to contain about 36,000 clones, and every one recurs. This clone was found many times. Its specificity is not known. This related bone marrow graft donor gave peripheral blood on the day of marrow donation. The receptor's source is a girl between 5 and 17 years old in good health, CMV-negative, and a related stem cell transplant donor. The rearrangement links TRBV5-4 to TRBJ2-1; 8 bases are a match to TRBD2. Sequencing was carried out using PBMCs. CDR3 nucleotides: TGTGCCAGCAGCTTGTTTCGGGGGGGCCCCAATGAGCAGTTCTTC. Translation gives CASSLFRGGPNEQFF.